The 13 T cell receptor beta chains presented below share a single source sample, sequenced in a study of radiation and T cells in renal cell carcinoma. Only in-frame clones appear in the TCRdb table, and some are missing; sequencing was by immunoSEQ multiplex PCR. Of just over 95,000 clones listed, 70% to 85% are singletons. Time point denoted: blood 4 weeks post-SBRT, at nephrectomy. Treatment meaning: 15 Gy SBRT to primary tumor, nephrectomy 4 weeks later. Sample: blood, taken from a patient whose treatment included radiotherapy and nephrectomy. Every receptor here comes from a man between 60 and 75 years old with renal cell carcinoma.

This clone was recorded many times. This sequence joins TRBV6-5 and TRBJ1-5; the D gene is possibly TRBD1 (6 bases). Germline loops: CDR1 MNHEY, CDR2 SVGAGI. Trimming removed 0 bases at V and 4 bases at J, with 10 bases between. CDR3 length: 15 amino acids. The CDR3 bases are TGTGCCAGCAGTTACTCCCGGGGGCAAAATCAGCCCCAGCATTTT. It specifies CASSYSRGQNQPQHF.

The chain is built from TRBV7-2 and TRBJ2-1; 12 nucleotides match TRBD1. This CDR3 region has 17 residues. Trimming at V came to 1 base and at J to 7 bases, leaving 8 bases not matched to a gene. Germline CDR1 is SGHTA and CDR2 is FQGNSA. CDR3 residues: CASSLGSGTGGRNEQFF. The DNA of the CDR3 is TGTGCCAGCAGCTTAGGCTCCGGGACAGGGGGCCGAAATGAGCAGTTCTTC.

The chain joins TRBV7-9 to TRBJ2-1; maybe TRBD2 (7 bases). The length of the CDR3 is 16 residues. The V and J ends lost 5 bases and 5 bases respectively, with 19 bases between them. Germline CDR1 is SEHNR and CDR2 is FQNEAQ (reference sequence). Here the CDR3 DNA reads TGTGCCAGCAGCCCGGAGAGGGGGAGGGCCGACAATGAGCAGTTCTTC. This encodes CASSPERGRADNEQFF.

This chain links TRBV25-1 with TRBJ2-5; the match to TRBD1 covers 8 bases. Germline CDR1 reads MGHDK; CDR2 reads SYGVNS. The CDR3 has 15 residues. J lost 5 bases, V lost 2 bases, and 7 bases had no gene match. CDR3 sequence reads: CASSEGWTGQETQYF. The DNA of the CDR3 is TGTGCCAGCAGTGAAGGCTGGACAGGGCAGGAGACCCAGTACTTC.

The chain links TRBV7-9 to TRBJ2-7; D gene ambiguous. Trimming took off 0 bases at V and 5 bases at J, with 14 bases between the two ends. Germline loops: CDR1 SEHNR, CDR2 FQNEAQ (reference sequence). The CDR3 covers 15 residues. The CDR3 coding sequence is TGTGCCAGCAGCTTAGCGAGGCAGGCCTTGCACGAGCAGTACTTC. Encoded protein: CASSLARQALHEQYF.

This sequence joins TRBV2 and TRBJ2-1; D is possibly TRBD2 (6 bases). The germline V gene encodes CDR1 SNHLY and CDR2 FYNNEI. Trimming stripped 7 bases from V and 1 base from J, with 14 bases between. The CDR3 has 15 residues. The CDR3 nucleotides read TGTGCCAGCACTCGGGAGCCAATTTCCTACAATGAGCAGTTCTTC. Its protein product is CASTREPISYNEQFF.

The CDR3 loop reads CASTSPPRELFF. The CDR3 DNA sequence: TGTGCCAGTACCTCCCCTCCGCGGGAGCTGTTTTTT. V and J are TRBV19 and TRBJ2-2; no firm D call. Germline V gene lookup returns CDR1 LNHDA and CDR2 SQIVND (reference sequence). Trimming removed 7 bases at V and 9 bases at J, with 12 bases between. This CDR3 is 12 amino acids long.

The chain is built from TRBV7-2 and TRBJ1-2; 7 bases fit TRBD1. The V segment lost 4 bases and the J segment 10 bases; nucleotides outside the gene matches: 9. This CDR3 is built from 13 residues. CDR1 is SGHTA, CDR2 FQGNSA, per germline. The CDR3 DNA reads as TGTGCCAGCAGCTGGTCAGGGACAGAGCCCTACACCTTC. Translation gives CASSWSGTEPYTF.

CDR3 loop: CASSLLGRANEQFF. The CDR3 DNA reads as TGTGCCAGCAGCTTATTGGGCAGAGCCAATGAGCAGTTCTTC. V and J are TRBV7-9 and TRBJ2-1; D ambiguous. Germline CDR1 is SEHNR and CDR2 is FQNEAQ (reference sequence). This CDR3 contains 14 residues. V was pared by 2 bases and J by 6 bases, with 11 bases between. The full variable domain, its missing parts supplied by reference TRBV7-9 and TRBJ2-1, is DTGVSQNPRHKITKRGQNVTFRCDPISEHNRLYWYRQTLGQGPEFLTYFQNEAQLEKSRLLSDRFSAERPKGSFSTLEIQRTEQGDSAMYLCASSLLGRANEQFFGPGTRLTVL.

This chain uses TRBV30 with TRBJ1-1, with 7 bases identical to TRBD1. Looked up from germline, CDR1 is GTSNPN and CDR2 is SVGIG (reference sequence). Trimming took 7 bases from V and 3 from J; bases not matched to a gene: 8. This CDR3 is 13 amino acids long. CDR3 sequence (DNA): TGTGCCTCCCCGGGCAGGGGGGACACTGAAGCTTTCTTT. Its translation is CASPGRGDTEAFF.

CDR3 region: CASGEQRGNKETQYF. The CDR3 DNA sequence: TGTGCTAGTGGCGAACAGCGGGGGAATAAAGAGACCCAGTACTTC. The rearrangement uses TRBV12-5 and TRBJ2-5, with TRBD2 identical over 8 bases. V lost 6 bases to trimming and J lost 3 bases; unmatched junction nucleotides: 9. CDR1 LGHNT and CDR2 FRNRAP come from the germline V gene. This CDR3 has 15 residues.

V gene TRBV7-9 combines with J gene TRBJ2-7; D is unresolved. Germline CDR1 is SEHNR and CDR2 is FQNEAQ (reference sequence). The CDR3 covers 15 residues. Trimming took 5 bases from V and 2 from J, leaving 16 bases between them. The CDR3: CASSRIPVWTYEQYF. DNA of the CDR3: TGTGCCAGCAGCCGAATCCCGGTGTGGACCTACGAGCAGTACTTC. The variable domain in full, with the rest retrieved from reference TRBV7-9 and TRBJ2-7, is DTGVSQNPRHKITKRGQNVTFRCDPISEHNRLYWYRQTLGQGPEFLTYFQNEAQLEKSRLLSDRFSAERPKGSFSTLEIQRTEQGDSAMYLCASSRIPVWTYEQYFGPGTRLTVT.

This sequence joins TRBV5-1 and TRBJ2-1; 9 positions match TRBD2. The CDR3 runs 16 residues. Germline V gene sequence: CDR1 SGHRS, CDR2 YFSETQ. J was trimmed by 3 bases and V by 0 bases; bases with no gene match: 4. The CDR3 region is CASSLEAGGFYNEQFF. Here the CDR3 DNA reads TGCGCCAGCAGCTTGGAGGCGGGAGGGTTCTACAATGAGCAGTTCTTC.